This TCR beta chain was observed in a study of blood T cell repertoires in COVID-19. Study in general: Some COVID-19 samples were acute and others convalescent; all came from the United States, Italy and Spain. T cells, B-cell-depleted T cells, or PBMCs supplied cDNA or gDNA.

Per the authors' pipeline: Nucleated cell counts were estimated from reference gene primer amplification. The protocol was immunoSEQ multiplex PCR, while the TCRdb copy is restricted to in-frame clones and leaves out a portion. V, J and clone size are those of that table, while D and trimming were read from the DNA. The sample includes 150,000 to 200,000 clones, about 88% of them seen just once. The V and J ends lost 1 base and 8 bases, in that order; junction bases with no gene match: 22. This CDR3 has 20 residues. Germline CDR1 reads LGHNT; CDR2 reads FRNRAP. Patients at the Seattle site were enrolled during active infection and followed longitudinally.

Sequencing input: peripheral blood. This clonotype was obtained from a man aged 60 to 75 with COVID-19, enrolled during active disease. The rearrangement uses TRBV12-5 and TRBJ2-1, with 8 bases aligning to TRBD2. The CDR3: CASGLETTGAFFGRGDEQFF. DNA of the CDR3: TGTGCTAGTGGTTTGGAAACCACGGGGGCTTTTTTCGGGAGGGGCGATGAGCAGTTCTTC.